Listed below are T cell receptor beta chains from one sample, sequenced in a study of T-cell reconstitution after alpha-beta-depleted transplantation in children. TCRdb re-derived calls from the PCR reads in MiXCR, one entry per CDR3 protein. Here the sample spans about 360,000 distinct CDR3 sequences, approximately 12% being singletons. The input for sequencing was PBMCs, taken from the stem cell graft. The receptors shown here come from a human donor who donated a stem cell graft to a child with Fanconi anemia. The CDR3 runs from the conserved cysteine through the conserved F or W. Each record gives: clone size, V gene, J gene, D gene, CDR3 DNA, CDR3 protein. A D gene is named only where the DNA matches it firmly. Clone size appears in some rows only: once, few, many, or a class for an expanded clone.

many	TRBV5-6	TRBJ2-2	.	TGTGCCAGCAGCTTGGCCCAGGGTTGGGGGCTTGTCACCGGGGAGCTGTTTTTT	CASSLAQGWGLVTGELFF
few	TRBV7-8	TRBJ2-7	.	TGTGCCAGCAGCCTCGTTACGAGGAGCGAGCAGTACTTC	CASSLVTRSEQYF
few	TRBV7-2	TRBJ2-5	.	TGTGCCAGCAGCGGAGGGGGGGCGGTAGGAGAGACCCAGTACTTC	CASSGGGAVGETQYF
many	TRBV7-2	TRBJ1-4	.	TGTGCCAGCAGCCAGAGGGGAGGATGGGAAAAACTGTTTTTT	CASSQRGGWEKLFF
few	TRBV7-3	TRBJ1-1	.	TGTGCCAGCTCCCAGGACATGAACACTGAAGCTTTCTTT	CASSQDMNTEAFF
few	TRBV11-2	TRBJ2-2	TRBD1	TGTGCCAGCAGCAGGACCGGGACAGGGGGCGCAGCCACCGGGGAGCTGTTTTTT	CASSRTGTGGAATGELFF
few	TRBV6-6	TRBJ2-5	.	TGTGCCAGCGAAGGGGAACAAGAGACCCAGTACTTC	CASEGEQETQYF
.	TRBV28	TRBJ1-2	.	TGTGCCAGCAGTTTGTCCTTGGACAGCTATGGCTACACCTTC	CASSLSLDSYGYTF
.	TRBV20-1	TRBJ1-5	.	TGCAGTGCTAGAGCATCCGCAGGCAGGCCCCAGCATTTT	CSARASAGRPQHF
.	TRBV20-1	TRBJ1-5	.	TGCAGTGCTAGAGATGCCGGACAGCCCAGCAATCAGCCCCAGCATTTT	CSARDAGQPSNQPQHF
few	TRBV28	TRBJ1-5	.	TGTGCCAGCAGTCAGAGATCAGGCAGGGAGATCCCAAATCAGCCCCAGCATTTT	CASSQRSGREIPNQPQHF
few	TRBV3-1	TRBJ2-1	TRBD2	TGTGCCAGCAGCCCCCATAGCGGGGGCTTCAACAATGAGCAGTTCTTC	CASSPHSGGFNNEQFF